The sequence of this T cell receptor beta chain was determined in a study of blood T cells in healthy people across ages. This CDR3 has 13 amino acids. CDR1 and CDR2 from the germline V gene are DFQATT and SNEGSKA (reference sequence). Deletions cut 6 bases from V and 5 bases from J, with 17 bases between. A second PCR, run for about 6 to 11 cycles, used a sample-barcoded 5' primer plus a J-beta primer mix. Every single cDNA molecule received a tag from a template-switch adaptor with 12 random nucleotides. TCRdb ran MiXCR on the 5' RACE reads and lists one entry per CDR3 protein. This table holds about 780,000 distinct CDR3 sequences, approximately 24% found once. The data also belong to a second study, concerning T cells of mothers and their children.

This receptor was taken from a boy aged 5-17 years in good health. Sequencing was carried out using blood. The rearrangement uses TRBV20-1 and TRBJ2-7; D is tentatively TRBD1 or TRBD2 (5 bases each). The CDR3 is CSALRGRENEQYF. CDR3 nucleotides: TGCAGTGCCCTACGGGGCAGGGAAAACGAGCAGTACTTC.